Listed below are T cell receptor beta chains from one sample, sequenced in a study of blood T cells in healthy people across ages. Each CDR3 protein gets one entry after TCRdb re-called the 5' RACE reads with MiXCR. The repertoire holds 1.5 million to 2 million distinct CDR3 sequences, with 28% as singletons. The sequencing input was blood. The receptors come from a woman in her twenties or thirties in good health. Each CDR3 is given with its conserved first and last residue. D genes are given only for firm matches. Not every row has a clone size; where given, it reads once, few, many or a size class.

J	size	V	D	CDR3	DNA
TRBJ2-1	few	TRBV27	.	CASSETRDSRQFF	TGTGCCAGCAGTGAGACCCGGGACTCACGGCAGTTCTTC
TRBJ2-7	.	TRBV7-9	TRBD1	CASSIGGIGQPLYEQYF	TGTGCCAGCAGCATAGGGGGCATCGGACAGCCTTTATACGAGCAGTACTTC
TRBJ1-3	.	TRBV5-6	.	CASSLVSGFAIYF	TGTGCCAGCAGCTTGGTCTCAGGTTTCGCCATATATTTT
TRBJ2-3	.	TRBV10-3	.	CAIRSGPRADTQYF	TGTGCCATCCGGAGCGGCCCCCGGGCAGATACGCAGTATTTT
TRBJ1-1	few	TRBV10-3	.	CAIREVQGTEAFF	TGTGCCATCAGAGAAGTACAGGGAACTGAAGCTTTCTTT
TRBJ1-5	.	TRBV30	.	CAWSGIDGYQPQHF	TGTGCCTGGAGTGGGATAGACGGCTATCAGCCCCAGCATTTT
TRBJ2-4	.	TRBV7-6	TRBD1	CASSPVIGQGANNEQYF	TGTGCCAGCAGCCCGGTTATAGGACAGGGGGCCAACAATGAGCAGTACTTC
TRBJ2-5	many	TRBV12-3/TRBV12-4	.	CASSFNGRETQYF	TGTGCCAGCAGTTTCAACGGGAGAGAGACCCAGTACTTC
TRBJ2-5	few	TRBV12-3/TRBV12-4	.	CASRSQGQETQYF	TGTGCCAGCAGGTCCCAGGGGCAAGAGACCCAGTACTTC
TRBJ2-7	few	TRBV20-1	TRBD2	CSARDRAGGVYEQYF	TGCAGTGCTAGAGATCGAGCGGGGGGCGTTTACGAGCAGTACTTC
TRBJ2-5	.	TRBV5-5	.	CAGRTDQETQYF	TGTGCCGGCAGGACAGACCAAGAGACCCAGTACTTC
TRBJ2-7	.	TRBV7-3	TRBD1	CASSPGTGWSYEQYF	TGTGCCAGCAGCCCCGGGACAGGGTGGTCCTACGAGCAGTACTTC
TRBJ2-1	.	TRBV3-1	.	CASSQMGYEQFF	TGTGCCAGCAGCCAAATGGGGTATGAGCAGTTCTTC
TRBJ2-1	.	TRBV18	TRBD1	CASARTGGWNEQFF	TGTGCCAGCGCGCGGACAGGGGGCTGGAATGAGCAGTTCTTC
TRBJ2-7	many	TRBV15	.	CATSRGGGPYEQYF	TGTGCCACCAGCAGAGGAGGTGGCCCTTACGAGCAGTACTTC
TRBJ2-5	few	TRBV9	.	CASSPHGTAQETQYF	TGTGCCAGCAGCCCCCACGGGACGGCACAAGAGACCCAGTACTTC
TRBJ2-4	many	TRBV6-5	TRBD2	CATNSGGAKNIQYF	TGTGCCACCAATAGCGGGGGGGCTAAAAACATTCAGTACTTC
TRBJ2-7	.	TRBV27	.	CTSSWQGGVYEQYF	TGTACCAGCAGTTGGCAGGGTGGCGTCTACGAGCAGTACTTC
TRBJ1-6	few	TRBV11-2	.	CASGGGAKSYNSPLHF	TGTGCCAGTGGCGGTGGGGCGAAGTCCTATAATTCACCCCTCCACTTT
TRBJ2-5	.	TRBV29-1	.	CSVGRGSAQATETQYF	TGCAGCGTTGGTAGGGGGTCGGCGCAGGCGACAGAGACCCAGTACTTC
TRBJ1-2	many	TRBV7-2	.	CASSDLRAGYYGYTF	TGTGCCAGCAGTGATCTGAGGGCAGGGTACTATGGCTACACCTTC
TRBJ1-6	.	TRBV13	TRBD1	CASSISGTAIHF	TGTGCCAGCAGCATCTCCGGGACAGCTATCCACTTT
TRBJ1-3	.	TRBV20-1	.	CSAFPGRSSGNTIYF	TGCAGTGCTTTTCCGGGACGGAGCTCTGGAAACACCATATATTTT
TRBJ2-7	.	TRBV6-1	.	CASTPIDGAYEQYF	TGTGCCAGCACCCCTATAGACGGGGCCTACGAGCAGTACTTC
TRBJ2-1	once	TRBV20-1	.	CSARHQRSGEQFF	TGCAGTGCTAGACATCAAAGGTCTGGGGAGCAGTTCTTC
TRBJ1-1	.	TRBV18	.	CASSPFRTDMNTEAFF	TGTGCCAGCTCACCGTTCCGGACTGACATGAACACTGAAGCTTTCTTT
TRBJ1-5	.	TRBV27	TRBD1	CASRQTGRDQPQHF	TGTGCCAGCAGACAGACAGGGCGGGATCAGCCCCAGCATTTT
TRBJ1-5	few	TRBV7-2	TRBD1	CASSSGGGWSNQPQHF	TGTGCCAGCAGCTCAGGGGGGGGCTGGAGTAATCAGCCCCAGCATTTT
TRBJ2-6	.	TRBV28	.	CASSYRTGTRSGANVLTF	TGTGCCAGCAGTTATAGAACAGGAACGCGCTCTGGGGCCAACGTCCTGACTTTC
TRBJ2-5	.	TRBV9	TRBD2	CASSASLRGGGETQYF	TGTGCCAGCAGCGCGAGTCTGCGGGGGGGCGGCGAGACCCAGTACTTC
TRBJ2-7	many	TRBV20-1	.	CSANQGYEQYF	TGCAGTGCTAACCAGGGGTACGAGCAGTACTTC
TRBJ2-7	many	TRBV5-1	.	CASSLDVPLIYEQYF	TGCGCCAGCAGCTTGGACGTCCCCTTAATCTACGAGCAGTACTTC
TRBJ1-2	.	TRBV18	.	CASSTEAGAQGYGYTF	TGTGCCAGCTCAACGGAGGCAGGGGCGCAGGGCTATGGCTACACCTTC
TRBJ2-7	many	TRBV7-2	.	CASSLSAIGTYEQYF	TGTGCCAGCAGCTTAAGTGCTATAGGGACCTACGAGCAGTACTTC
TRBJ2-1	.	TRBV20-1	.	CSATTSRILGLTYNEQFF	TGCAGTGCTACCACGTCACGAATTCTCGGACTAACTTACAATGAGCAGTTCTTC
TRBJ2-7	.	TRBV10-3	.	CAIKGSYEQYF	TGTGCCATCAAAGGTAGCTACGAGCAGTACTTC
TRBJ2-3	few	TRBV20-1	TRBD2	CSARGTGTSGGTDTQYF	TGCAGTGCTAGAGGCACCGGGACTAGCGGGGGAACAGATACGCAGTATTTT
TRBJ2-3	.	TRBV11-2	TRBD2	CASNGLGGTDTQYF	TGTGCCAGCAACGGACTAGGGGGCACAGATACGCAGTATTTT
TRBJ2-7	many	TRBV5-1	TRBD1	CASSFRTGNEQYF	TGCGCCAGCAGCTTTCGGACAGGGAACGAGCAGTACTTC
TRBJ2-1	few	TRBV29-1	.	CSVGGVGEWMDEQFF	TGCAGCGTTGGAGGTGTGGGAGAGTGGATGGATGAGCAGTTCTTC
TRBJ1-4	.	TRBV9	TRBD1	CASSPSTGVDEKLFF	TGTGCCAGCAGCCCCTCGACAGGGGTGGATGAAAAACTGTTTTTT
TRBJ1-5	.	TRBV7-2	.	CASSSWGDQPQHF	TGTGCCAGCAGTTCATGGGGGGATCAGCCCCAGCATTTT
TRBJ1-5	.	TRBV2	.	CASSDVGNQPQHF	TGTGCCAGCAGTGACGTGGGCAATCAGCCCCAGCATTTT
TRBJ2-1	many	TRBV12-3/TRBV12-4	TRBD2	CASSPRVAGGPSEQFF	TGTGCCAGCAGTCCCCGAGTAGCGGGAGGGCCAAGTGAGCAGTTCTTC
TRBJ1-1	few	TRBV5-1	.	CASSPTTENTEAFF	TGCGCCAGCAGCCCCACCACGGAGAACACTGAAGCTTTCTTT
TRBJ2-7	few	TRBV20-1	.	CSARGSISYEQYF	TGCAGTGCTAGAGGTAGCATTTCCTACGAGCAGTACTTC
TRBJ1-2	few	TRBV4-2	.	CASSQVGNTNYGYTF	TGTGCCAGCAGCCAAGTTGGGAACACTAACTATGGCTACACCTTC
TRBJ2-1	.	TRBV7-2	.	CASSLAFVGGSYNEQFF	TGTGCCAGCAGCTTAGCGTTCGTTGGGGGCTCCTACAATGAGCAGTTCTTC
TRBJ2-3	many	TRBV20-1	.	CSAPRRTDTQYF	TGCAGTGCCCCTCGCCGCACAGATACGCAGTATTTT
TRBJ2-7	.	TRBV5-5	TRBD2	CASRKGTGLIYEQYF	TGTGCCAGCAGAAAAGGGACGGGACTAATCTACGAGCAGTACTTC
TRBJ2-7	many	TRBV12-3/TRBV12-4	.	CASSSPRGVRNEQYF	TGTGCCAGCAGTAGCCCCAGGGGGGTCCGTAACGAGCAGTACTTC
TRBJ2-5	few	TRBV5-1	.	CASHRDSREETQYF	TGCGCCAGCCATCGAGACAGCCGGGAAGAGACCCAGTACTTC
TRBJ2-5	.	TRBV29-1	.	CSVVSGAETQYF	TGCAGCGTTGTGTCGGGGGCCGAGACCCAGTACTTC